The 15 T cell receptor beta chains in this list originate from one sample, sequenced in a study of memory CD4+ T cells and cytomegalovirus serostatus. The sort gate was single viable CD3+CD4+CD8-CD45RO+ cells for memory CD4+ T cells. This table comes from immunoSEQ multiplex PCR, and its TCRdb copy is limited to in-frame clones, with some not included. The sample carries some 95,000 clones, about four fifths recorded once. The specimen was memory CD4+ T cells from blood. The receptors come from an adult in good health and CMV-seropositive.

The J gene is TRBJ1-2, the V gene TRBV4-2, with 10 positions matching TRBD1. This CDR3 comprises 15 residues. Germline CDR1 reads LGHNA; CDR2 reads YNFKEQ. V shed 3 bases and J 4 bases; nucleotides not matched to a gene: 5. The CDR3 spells CASSQPGTGAYGYTF. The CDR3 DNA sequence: TGTGCCAGCAGCCAGCCCGGGACAGGGGCCTATGGCTACACCTTC.

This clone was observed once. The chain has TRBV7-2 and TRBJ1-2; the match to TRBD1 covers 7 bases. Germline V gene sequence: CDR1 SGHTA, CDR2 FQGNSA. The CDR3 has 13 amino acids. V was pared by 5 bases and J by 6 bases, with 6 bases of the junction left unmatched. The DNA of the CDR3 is TGTGCCAGCAGCCCACAGGGGTTGAATGGCTACACCTTC. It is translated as CASSPQGLNGYTF.

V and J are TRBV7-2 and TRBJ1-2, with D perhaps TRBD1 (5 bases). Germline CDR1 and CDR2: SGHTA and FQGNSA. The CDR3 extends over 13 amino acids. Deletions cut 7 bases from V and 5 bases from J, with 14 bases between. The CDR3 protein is CASNWGVGYGYTF. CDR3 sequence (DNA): TGTGCCAGCAACTGGGGGGTGGGGTATGGCTACACCTTC.

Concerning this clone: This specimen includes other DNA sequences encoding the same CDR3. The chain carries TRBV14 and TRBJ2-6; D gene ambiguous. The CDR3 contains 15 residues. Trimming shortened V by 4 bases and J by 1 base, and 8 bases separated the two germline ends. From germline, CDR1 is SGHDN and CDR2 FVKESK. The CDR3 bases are TGTGCCAGCAGCCCGATCGGTTCTGGGGCCAACGTCCTGACTTTC. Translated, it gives CASSPIGSGANVLTF.

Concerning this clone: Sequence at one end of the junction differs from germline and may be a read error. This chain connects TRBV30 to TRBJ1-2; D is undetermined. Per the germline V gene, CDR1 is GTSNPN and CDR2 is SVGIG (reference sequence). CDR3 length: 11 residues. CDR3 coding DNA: TGCTTCGGCAGTCGGCAGTATGGCTACACCTTC. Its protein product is CFGSRQYGYTF.

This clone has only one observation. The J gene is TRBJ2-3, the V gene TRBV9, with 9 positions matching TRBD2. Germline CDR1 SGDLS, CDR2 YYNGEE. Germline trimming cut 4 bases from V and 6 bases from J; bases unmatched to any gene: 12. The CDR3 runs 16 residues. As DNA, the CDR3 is TGTGCCAGCAGCCCACGACTAGCGGCAAGGGGTGATACGCAGTATTTT. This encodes CASSPRLAARGDTQYF.

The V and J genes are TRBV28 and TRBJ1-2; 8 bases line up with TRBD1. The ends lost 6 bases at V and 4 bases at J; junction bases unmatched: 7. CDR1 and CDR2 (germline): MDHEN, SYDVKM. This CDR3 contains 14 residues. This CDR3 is CASSQGTGGYGYTF. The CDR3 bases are TGTGCCAGCAGCCAAGGAACAGGGGGCTATGGCTACACCTTC.

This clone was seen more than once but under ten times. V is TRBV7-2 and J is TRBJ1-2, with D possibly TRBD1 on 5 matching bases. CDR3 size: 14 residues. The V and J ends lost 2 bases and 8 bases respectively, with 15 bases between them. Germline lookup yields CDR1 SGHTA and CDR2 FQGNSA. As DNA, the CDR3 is TGTGCCAGCAGCTTACAGAGCAGGGTTTCGGGCTACACCTTC. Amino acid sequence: CASSLQSRVSGYTF.

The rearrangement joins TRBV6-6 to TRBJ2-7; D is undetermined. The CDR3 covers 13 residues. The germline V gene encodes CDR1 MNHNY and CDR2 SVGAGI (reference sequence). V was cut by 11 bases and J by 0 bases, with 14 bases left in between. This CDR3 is CASNRGVSYEQYF. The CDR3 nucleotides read TGTGCCTCCAATCGCGGAGTCTCCTACGAGCAGTACTTC.

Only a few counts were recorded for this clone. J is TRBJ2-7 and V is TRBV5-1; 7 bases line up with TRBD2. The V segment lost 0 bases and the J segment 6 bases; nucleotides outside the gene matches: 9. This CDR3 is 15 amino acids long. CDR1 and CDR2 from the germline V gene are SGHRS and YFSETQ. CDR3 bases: TGCGCCAGCAGCTTGGGCGGGAGTGGTGGGGGCGAGCAGTACTTC. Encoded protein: CASSLGGSGGGEQYF.

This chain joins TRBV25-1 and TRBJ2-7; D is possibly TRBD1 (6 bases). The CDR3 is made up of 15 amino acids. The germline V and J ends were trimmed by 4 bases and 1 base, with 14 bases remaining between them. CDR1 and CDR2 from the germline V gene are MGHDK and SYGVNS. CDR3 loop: CASSVRQDRSYEQYF. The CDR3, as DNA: TGTGCCAGCAGTGTTAGACAGGATCGATCCTACGAGCAGTACTTC.

The CDR3 protein is CSVDLGGFASGKSSYNEQFF. The CDR3 nucleotides read TGCAGCGTTGACCTGGGGGGTTTTGCTAGCGGGAAAAGCTCCTACAATGAGCAGTTCTTC. The rearrangement uses TRBV29-1 and TRBJ2-1, with 9 bases matching TRBD2. The junction had 18 bases not matched to a gene; V was cut back by 3 bases and J by 0 bases. Germline-derived CDR1 and CDR2 are SQVTM and ANQGSEA. This CDR3 has 20 amino acids.

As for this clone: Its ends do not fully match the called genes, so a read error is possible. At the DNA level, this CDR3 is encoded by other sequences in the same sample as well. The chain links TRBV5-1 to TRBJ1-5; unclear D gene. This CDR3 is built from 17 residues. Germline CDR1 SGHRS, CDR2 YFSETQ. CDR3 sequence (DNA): TGCGCCAGCAGCTTGAAGCCGTTGGGGTTGGGGAATCAGCCCCAACATTTT. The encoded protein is CASSLKPLGLGNQPQHF.

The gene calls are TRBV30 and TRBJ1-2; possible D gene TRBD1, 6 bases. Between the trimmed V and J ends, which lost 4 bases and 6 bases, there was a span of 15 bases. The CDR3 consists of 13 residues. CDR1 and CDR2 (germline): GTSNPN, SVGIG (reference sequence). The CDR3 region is CAWNLGGADGYTF. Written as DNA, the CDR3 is TGTGCCTGGAACCTTGGGGGCGCGGATGGCTACACCTTC.

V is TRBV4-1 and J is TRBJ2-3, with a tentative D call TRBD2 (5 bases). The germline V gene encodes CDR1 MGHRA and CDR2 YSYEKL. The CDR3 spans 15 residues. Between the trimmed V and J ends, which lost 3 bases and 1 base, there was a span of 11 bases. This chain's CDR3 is CASSQRDIGTDTQYF. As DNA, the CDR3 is TGCGCCAGCAGCCAGAGGGATATTGGCACAGATACGCAGTATTTT.